This T cell receptor beta chain was identified in a study of T cell changes during pregnancy in multiple sclerosis (dated by TCRdb to about 2019). Regarding the complete study: In women with multiple sclerosis, the researchers looked at how the T cell repertoire shifted as pregnancy progressed.

Note on this clone: The antigen it recognizes is unknown. No qualities accompany the bases; no much larger clone lies one base away.

Receptor libraries were prepared by the immunoSEQ multiplex PCR assay. The immuneACCESS repertoire file appears here via TCRdb, limited to in-frame rearrangements. These files lack a portion of the clones; in checked studies, under half of the deficit traces to unresolved V genes, and the cause of the others is not known. This sample gives 60,000 to 90,000 clones in total; under 95% of them show up just once. Roughly 2.6% of the sample goes to the ten largest clones. From a lookup of the germline V gene, CDR1 and CDR2 are SGHAT and FQNNGV. Compared with germline, V lacks 3 bases and J lacks 4 bases; bases without a gene match: 9. The CDR3, from cysteine to phenylalanine, totals 17 residues. Only the CDR3 portion is preserved as DNA: 51 bases, with reading frame beginning at the first base.

The TCR originated in a female donor in good health, enrolled as a control in a pregnancy study. The input for sequencing was peripheral blood, taken after pregnancy. The chain couples TRBV11-2 to TRBJ2-2; TRBD2 matches 9 bases in the middle. At the DNA level, the sequence is TGTGCCAGCAGCTTGTATGAGCGGGGGGCTGTCACCGGGGAGCTGTTTTTT. Its translation is CASSLYERGAVTGELFF. Reference TRBV11-2 and TRBJ2-2 proteins supply the regions before and after the CDR3; the full variable domain is: EAGVAQSPRYKIIEKRQSVAFWCNPISGHATLYWYQQILGQGPKLLIQFQNNGVVDDSQLPKDRFSAERLKGVDSTLKIQPAKLEDSAVYLCASSLYERGAVTGELFFGEGSRLTVL.